The 27 T cell receptor beta chains below were found in one sample sequenced in a study of cytomegalovirus exposure and HLA in healthy donors (dated by TCRdb to between 2016 and 2019). Receptor amplification or capture employed the immunoSEQ multiplex PCR assay. For the multiplex PCR, a mixture combining 60 forward primers for TCR Vbeta segments and 13 reverse primers for TCR Jbeta segments was used. TCRdb retrieved this table from immuneACCESS and kept in-frame rearrangements only. Not all clones are present; in checked studies, unresolved V genes account for under half, and no reason is known for the remainder. This sample comprises approximately 99,000 clones, 70% to 80% of them detected only once. In total, the top ten clones hold 2.5% to 3.5% of the sample. The sequenced material came from PBMCs. The receptors shown here come from a male donor in good health and CMV-seropositive.

This chain joins TRBV7-2 and TRBJ1-1, with a weak D call TRBD1 (6 bases). Trimming took 6 bases from V and 6 from J, leaving 17 bases between them. CDR3 length: 14 amino acids. Germline V gene lookup returns CDR1 SGHTA and CDR2 FQGNSA. CDR3 bases: TGTGCCAGCAGACCCAACAGGGAGAGTGCTGAAGCTTTCTTT. Translating it yields CASRPNRESAEAFF.

This sequence joins TRBV30 and TRBJ2-3; D possibly corresponds to TRBD2 (5 bases). V lost 0 bases and J lost 1, with 8 bases in between. The germline V gene encodes CDR1 GTSNPN and CDR2 SVGIG (reference sequence). The CDR3 has 14 amino acids. The CDR3 nucleotides are TGTGCCTGGAGTGTACACGGGGGCACAGATACGCAGTATTTT. Translating it yields CAWSVHGGTDTQYF. Full variable domain (outside the CDR3, taken from reference TRBV30 and TRBJ2-3): SQTIHQWPATLVQPVGSPLSLECTVEGTSNPNLYWYRQAAGRGLQLLFYSVGIGQISSEVPQNLSASRPQDRQFILSSKKLLLSDSGFYLCAWSVHGGTDTQYFGPGTRLTVL.

This clone was counted a few times. This chain connects TRBV13 to TRBJ2-1, with TRBD2 matching over 9 bases. J lost 4 bases, V lost 2 bases, and 6 bases had no gene match. CDR1 PRHDT and CDR2 FYEKMQ come from the germline V gene (reference sequence). The CDR3 spans 16 residues. CDR3 sequence: CASSLIPSGGYNEQFF. The DNA of the CDR3 is TGTGCCAGCAGCTTAATCCCCAGCGGGGGGTACAATGAGCAGTTCTTC.

This chain joins TRBV5-4 and TRBJ2-5; TRBD2 aligns across 8 bases. The CDR3 extends over 15 amino acids. J lost 3 bases, V lost 5 bases, and 9 bases had no gene match. The germline V gene encodes CDR1 SGHNT and CDR2 YYREEE (reference sequence). Written as DNA, the CDR3 is TGTGCCAGCAGTACCGGGGGGGCGAACGAAGAGACCCAGTACTTC. Its protein is CASSTGGANEETQYF.

This chain uses TRBV5-4 with TRBJ2-4; 9 bases agree with TRBD2. Germline V gene data show CDR1 as SGHNT and CDR2 as YYREEE (reference sequence). Trimming cost V 0 bases and J 3 bases; bases outside gene matches: 7. This CDR3 contains 17 residues. The CDR3 sequence: CASSLASAGGLKNIQYF. The CDR3, as DNA: TGTGCCAGCAGCTTGGCGTCGGCGGGGGGGCTCAAAAACATTCAGTACTTC.

The chain joins TRBV6-6 to TRBJ1-1; 9 bases are shared with TRBD1. With V trimmed by 6 bases and J by 0 bases, 8 bases remained unmatched. The CDR3 runs to 16 residues. Germline V CDR1 and CDR2: MNHNY, SVGAGI (reference sequence). The CDR3 nucleotides are TGTGCCAGCAGGGGGGACAGGGCGGCCATGAACACTGAAGCTTTCTTT. This gives the protein CASRGDRAAMNTEAFF.

V usage is TRBV7-8 and J usage is TRBJ2-2; 7 bases match TRBD2. V shed 5 bases, J shed 4 bases, and the junction held 7 bases outside the gene matches. Germline V gives CDR1 SGHVS, CDR2 FQNEAQ. This CDR3 has 15 residues. The CDR3 coding sequence is TGTGCCAGCAGCAAGGGACTATCATCCACCGGGGAGCTGTTTTTT. Residues: CASSKGLSSTGELFF. Combining the CDR3 with reference TRBV7-8 and TRBJ2-2 gives the whole variable domain GAGVSQSPRYKVAKRGQDVALRCDPISGHVSLFWYQQALGQGPEFLTYFQNEAQLDKSGLPSDRFFAERPEGSVSTLKIQRTQQEDSAVYLCASSKGLSSTGELFFGEGSRLTVL.

This sequence joins TRBV5-4 and TRBJ2-2, with TRBD1 identical over 9 bases. CDR1 and CDR2 from the germline V gene are SGHNT and YYREEE (reference sequence). J gave up 6 bases and V 2 bases, and 2 bases lay outside the gene matches. CDR3 length: 14 residues. The CDR3 coding sequence is TGTGCCAGCAGCTTACAGGGGGCGGCCGGGGAGCTGTTTTTT. It codes for CASSLQGAAGELFF. The variable domain in full, completed from reference TRBV5-4 and TRBJ2-2, reads ETGVTQSPTHLIKTRGQQVTLRCSSQSGHNTVSWYQQALGQGPQFIFQYYREEENGRGNFPPRFSGLQFPNYSSELNVNALELDDSALYLCASSLQGAAGELFFGEGSRLTVL.

The chain uses TRBV4-1 and TRBJ2-1, with 7 nucleotides matching TRBD2. Trimming removed 0 bases from V and 5 bases from J; junction bases left unmatched: 10. CDR1 is MGHRA and CDR2 is YSYEKL in the germline V gene. This CDR3 has 17 residues. The CDR3: CASSQERVRGSNNEQFF. CDR3 nucleotide sequence: TGCGCCAGCAGCCAAGAAAGGGTGCGGGGGTCCAACAATGAGCAGTTCTTC.

This chain joins TRBV15 and TRBJ2-2; 8 bases agree with TRBD2. With 4 bases clipped from V and 3 bases from J, the junction kept 13 bases outside the gene matches. In germline, CDR1 is LNHNV, CDR2 YYDKDF (reference sequence). The CDR3 has 18 residues. This CDR3 reads CATSKGGAGTRDTGELFF. The CDR3 coding sequence is TGTGCCACCAGCAAAGGGGGGGCCGGGACTAGAGACACCGGGGAGCTGTTTTTT.

This clone was seen more than once but under ten times. The J gene is TRBJ1-2, the V gene TRBV27; 10 bases fit TRBD1. Germline CDR1 is MNHEY and CDR2 is SMNVEV (reference sequence). Trimming cost V 4 bases and J 6 bases; bases outside gene matches: 11. The CDR3 consists of 16 residues. For the CDR3, the DNA is TGTGCCAGCAGTTCCGGCCCGACAGGGGGCGGGGATGGCTACACCTTC. It codes for CASSSGPTGGGDGYTF.

This chain links TRBV7-2 with TRBJ2-3, with 8 bases fitting TRBD2. Germline values: CDR1 SGHTA, CDR2 FQGNSA. The CDR3 spans 16 residues. V dropped 2 bases and J dropped 6; count of bases not matched to a gene: 10. The CDR3 sequence: CASSLRVRRGVDTQYF. The CDR3, as DNA: TGTGCCAGCAGCTTACGTGTGCGGCGGGGGGTCGATACGCAGTATTTT.

The chain links TRBV4-3 to TRBJ1-4; 9 nucleotides match TRBD1. The J segment lost 0 bases and the V segment lost 4 bases, leaving 0 bases of the junction unmatched. This CDR3 comprises 15 residues. From germline, CDR1 is LGHNA and CDR2 YSLEER. The DNA of the CDR3 is TGCGCCAGCAGCCGGACAGGGGCAACTAATGAAAAACTGTTTTTT. This gives the protein CASSRTGATNEKLFF.

V gene TRBV28 combines with J gene TRBJ2-5, with a weak D call TRBD1 (6 bases). This CDR3 has 13 amino acids. Deletions cut 5 bases from V and 2 bases from J, with 9 bases between. The germline V gene has CDR1 MDHEN and CDR2 SYDVKM. CDR3 coding DNA: TGTGCCAGCAGTCCAGGGGCTCAAGAGACCCAGTACTTC. Translating it yields CASSPGAQETQYF.

The chain recombines TRBV5-6 with TRBJ2-7; TRBD1 agrees at 9 bases. The CDR3 consists of 15 residues. V shed 3 bases, J shed 4 bases, and the junction held 8 bases outside the gene matches. Germline V gene sequence: CDR1 SGHDT, CDR2 YYEEEE. In nucleotides, the CDR3 is TGTGCCAGCAGCTCTGCCGGGACAGGGAAATACGAGCAGTACTTC. This gives the protein CASSSAGTGKYEQYF.

The V and J genes are TRBV7-2 and TRBJ2-7; 7 positions agree with TRBD1. This CDR3 region has 13 residues. Germline CDR1 is SGHTA and CDR2 is FQGNSA. J lost 3 bases, V lost 5 bases, and 4 bases had no gene match. For the CDR3, the DNA is TGTGCCAGCAGCCCCCGACAGGGCTACGAGCAGTACTTC. It translates to CASSPRQGYEQYF.

CDR3 DNA sequence: TGTGCCAGCAGGAACCAACAGGGGGCAAACTATGGCTACACCTTC. Amino acids: CASRNQQGANYGYTF. The chain joins TRBV7-2 to TRBJ1-2; 9 nucleotides match TRBD1. From germline, CDR1 is SGHTA and CDR2 FQGNSA. V gave up 6 bases and J gave up 2 bases; unmatched junction bases: 7. This CDR3 spans 15 amino acids.

The chain employs TRBV4-1 and TRBJ1-2, with 7 bases matching TRBD1. CDR3 length equals 14 residues. Trimming cost V 4 bases and J 4 bases; bases outside gene matches: 6. Germline CDR1 reads MGHRA; CDR2 reads YSYEKL. The CDR3 here is CASSPRQGSYGYTF. DNA of the CDR3: TGCGCCAGCAGCCCCCGACAGGGTTCCTATGGCTACACCTTC.

The chain uses TRBV6-5 and TRBJ1-6; 7 nucleotides align to TRBD1. The trim removed 9 bases at V and 7 bases at J, leaving 12 bases unmatched. Per germline, CDR1 MNHEY and CDR2 SVGAGI. The CDR3 consists of 15 residues. CDR3 bases: TGTGCCAGTAGAAACGAGGGGGCGAGGAATTCACCCCTCCACTTT. Protein: CASRNEGARNSPLHF.

The chain employs TRBV10-3 and TRBJ1-6, with D possibly being TRBD1 (6 bases). The V end lost 3 bases, the J end lost 5 bases, and 14 bases lay between the germline ends. CDR3 length: 16 residues. Looked up from germline, CDR1 is ENHRY and CDR2 is SYGVKD. The CDR3 region is CAISEVRGGNNSPLHF. The DNA of the CDR3 is TGTGCCATCAGTGAAGTGAGGGGGGGGAATAATTCACCCCTCCACTTT.

The sample holds many counts of this clone. The chain uses TRBV14 and TRBJ2-7, with 7 nucleotides matching TRBD1. This CDR3 has 13 amino acids. The germline V gene encodes CDR1 SGHDN and CDR2 FVKESK. V was pared by 4 bases and J by 2 bases, with 2 bases of the junction left unmatched. CDR3 in amino acids: CASSLRGPYEQYF. The DNA of the CDR3 is TGTGCCAGCAGCCTTAGGGGGCCCTACGAGCAGTACTTC.

The chain uses TRBV4-3 and TRBJ2-2; D not certain. The germline V gene has CDR1 LGHNA and CDR2 YSLEER. This CDR3 comprises 14 residues. V lost 1 base to trimming and J lost 6 bases, with 9 bases between them. The CDR3 loop is CASSQGAMAGELFF. CDR3 DNA sequence: TGCGCCAGCAGCCAAGGCGCGATGGCCGGGGAGCTGTTTTTT.

This rearrangement joins TRBV6-1 to TRBJ1-2, with D possibly matching TRBD1 (6 bases). CDR1 and CDR2 from the germline V gene are MNHNS and SASEGT. Trimming removed 8 bases from V and 8 bases from J, with 12 bases in between. CDR3 length: 11 residues. This chain's CDR3 is CASRRTEGYTF. The CDR3 coding sequence is TGTGCCAGCCGCCGGACAGAAGGCTACACCTTC.

The gene calls are TRBV30 and TRBJ2-7, with TRBD1 matching 9 bases. The CDR3 is 11 residues long. CDR1 GTSNPN and CDR2 SVGIG come from the germline V gene (reference sequence). J lost 7 bases, V lost 8 bases, and 6 bases had no gene match. CDR3 DNA: TGTGCCGGGGGGACAGGGTATGAGCAGTACTTC. It encodes CAGGTGYEQYF.

In DNA, the CDR3 is TGTGCCAGCAGCTTGGGGACAGGGGGCAGGTCACCCCTCCACTTT. Its protein is CASSLGTGGRSPLHF. This chain connects TRBV11-2 to TRBJ1-6; 12 bases agree with TRBD1. V lost 3 bases, J lost 10 bases, and 4 bases stayed unmatched. The CDR3 is made up of 15 amino acids. Germline CDR1 SGHAT, CDR2 FQNNGV.

V usage is TRBV6-5 and J usage is TRBJ2-7; 7 bases match TRBD1. CDR1 is MNHEY, CDR2 SVGAGI, per germline. The CDR3 runs to 16 residues. V shed 4 bases and J 0 bases; nucleotides not matched to a gene: 9. The CDR3 DNA reads as TGTGCCAGCAGTTTCTCCGGGACAGTGAGCTCCTACGAGCAGTACTTC. It translates to CASSFSGTVSSYEQYF.

The gene calls are TRBV4-1 and TRBJ2-2; D is unclear. This CDR3 has 15 amino acids. The germline gives CDR1 MGHRA, CDR2 YSYEKL. The V end lost 1 base, the J end lost 1 base, and 7 bases lay between the germline ends. DNA for the CDR3: TGCGCCAGCAGCCAAGTTGCAGGGAACACCGGGGAGCTGTTTTTT. Amino acids: CASSQVAGNTGELFF.